The 23 T cell receptor beta chains below come from one sample, sequenced in a study of blood T cell repertoires in COVID-19. Only in-frame clones appear in the TCRdb table, and some are missing; sequencing was by immunoSEQ multiplex PCR. The top ten hold approximately 12% of the sample, which has some 220,000 clones, roughly 87% seen once. The sequenced sample consisted of peripheral blood. These receptors were taken from a woman aged 18-29 years who had recovered from COVID-19.

The chain has TRBV21-1 and TRBJ2-2; the DNA was not compared with TRBD1, the D call given in the table. TRBV21-1 is reported as a pseudogene. The CDR3 has 15 residues. CDR3 sequence: CASSSGTPNTGELFF. The CDR3 DNA reads TGTGCCAGCAGCTCCGGGACACCGAACACCGGGGAGCTGTTTTTT.

This rearrangement joins TRBV4-2 to TRBJ2-3, with 13 nucleotides matching TRBD2. CDR1 and CDR2 from the germline V gene are LGHNA and YNFKEQ. After removal of 6 bases from V and 13 bases from J, the junction contained 13 bases not matched to a gene. This CDR3 region has 15 residues. The CDR3 sequence: CASRKELAGGAFEYF. The DNA of the CDR3 is TGTGCCAGCAGAAAGGAACTAGCGGGAGGGGCTTTTGAGTATTTT.

CDR3 DNA: TGTGCCAGCAACATTCCAAACTCTGGAAACACCATATATTTT. Translated, it gives CASNIPNSGNTIYF. V and J are TRBV9 and TRBJ1-3; no definite D call. The germline gives CDR1 SGDLS, CDR2 YYNGEE. The CDR3 contains 14 residues. Trimming took 6 bases from V and 0 from J, leaving 10 bases between them.

V and J are TRBV7-9 and TRBJ1-1; D not resolved. CDR1 and CDR2 from the germline V gene are SEHNR and FQNEAQ (reference sequence). The V and J ends lost 0 bases and 6 bases respectively, with 8 bases between them. This CDR3 is built from 13 residues. The CDR3 sequence: CASSLAEGAEAFF. CDR3 nucleotide sequence: TGTGCCAGCAGCTTAGCGGAGGGCGCTGAAGCTTTCTTT.

DNA of the CDR3: TGTGCCAGCAGTTACGCAGGGGGCTTGTCTTACGAGCAGTACTTC. Amino acids: CASSYAGGLSYEQYF. V gene TRBV6-5 combines with J gene TRBJ2-7; 8 bases map to TRBD1. The V gene's germline CDR1 is MNHEY and CDR2 SVGAGI. V lost 2 bases, J lost 4 bases, and 7 bases stayed unmatched. The CDR3 is 15 residues long.

This clone came up once. J is TRBJ1-1 and V is TRBV5-5, with D perhaps TRBD1 (6 bases). The V end was cut by 4 bases, the J end by 0 bases, with 19 bases between. Germline-derived CDR1 and CDR2 are SGHKS and YYEKEE (reference sequence). This CDR3 has 17 residues. The DNA for the CDR3 is TGTGCCAGCAGCCCCGAGGGGGGGCTTAGAATGAACACTGAAGCTTTCTTT. As protein: CASSPEGGLRMNTEAFF.

V is TRBV5-1 and J is TRBJ2-2; a weak D match, TRBD1 (6 bases). The CDR3 loop spans 14 amino acids. In germline, CDR1 is SGHRS, CDR2 YFSETQ. Trimming pared 6 bases from V and 1 base from J, leaving 10 bases between. The CDR3 region has the DNA TGCGCCAGCATGGGGACAATGAACACCGGGGAGCTGTTTTTT. This translates into CASMGTMNTGELFF.

The rearrangement uses TRBV10-3 and TRBJ2-2; D gene uncertain. The CDR3 totals 14 residues. Germline assignment: CDR1 ENHRY and CDR2 SYGVKD. V lost 8 bases to trimming and J lost 1 base, with 11 bases between them. The CDR3 spells CAIRAEMNTGELFF. CDR3 in DNA: TGTGCCATCCGTGCGGAGATGAACACCGGGGAGCTGTTTTTT.

V and J are TRBV6-5 and TRBJ2-5; 13 bases are a match to TRBD2. The CDR3 is 14 residues long. CDR1 and CDR2 (germline): MNHEY, SVGAGI. Here the CDR3 reads CAVTSGRAKETQYF. Written as DNA, the CDR3 is TGTGCAGTTACTAGCGGGAGGGCCAAAGAGACCCAGTACTTC.

The genes are TRBV6-4 and TRBJ2-1, with 8 bases matching TRBD2. This CDR3 is 15 amino acids long. Germline lookup yields CDR1 MRHNA and CDR2 SNTAGT. The V segment lost 3 bases and the J segment 3 bases; nucleotides outside the gene matches: 4. CDR3 nucleotides: TGTGCCAGCAGTGAAGAACTAGCGGACTACAATGAGCAGTTCTTC. This sequence encodes CASSEELADYNEQFF.

V gene TRBV19 combines with J gene TRBJ2-1, with 13 bases lining up with TRBD2. The V and J ends lost 6 bases and 0 bases, in that order; junction bases with no gene match: 11. CDR3 length equals 19 residues. Germline V gene sequence: CDR1 LNHDA, CDR2 SQIVND (reference sequence). CDR3 coding DNA: TGTGCCAGTAGCACAGGGACTAGCGGGAAATGGAGCTCCTACAATGAGCAGTTCTTC. The encoded protein is CASSTGTSGKWSSYNEQFF. The complete variable domain, with remaining parts taken from reference TRBV19 and TRBJ2-1, reads DGGITQSPKYLFRKEGQNVTLSCEQNLNHDAMYWYRQDPGQGLRLIYYSQIVNDFQKGDIAEGYSVSREKKESFPLTVTSAQKNPTAFYLCASSTGTSGKWSSYNEQFFGPGTRLTVL.

This chain uses TRBV25-1 with TRBJ2-5; a weak D match, TRBD1 (6 bases). The CDR3 spans 16 residues. Trimming stripped 2 bases from V and 5 bases from J, with 18 bases between. Germline V gives CDR1 MGHDK, CDR2 SYGVNS. The CDR3 here is CASSEEGHTRTETQYF. The CDR3 DNA follows: TGTGCCAGCAGTGAAGAGGGACACACTAGGACGGAGACCCAGTACTTC.

The V call is TRBV3-1 (or the pseudogene TRBV3-2), the J call TRBJ2-2; 14 nucleotides line up with TRBD2. The CDR3 has 18 amino acids. Germline V lookup: CDR1 LGHDT, CDR2 YNNKEL (reference sequence). V dropped 4 bases and J dropped 4; count of bases not matched to a gene: 8. DNA of the CDR3: TGTGCCAGCAGCCCCCGACTAGCGGGAGGGCGGGCCACCGGGGAGCTGTTTTTT. This encodes CASSPRLAGGRATGELFF.

The CDR3 sequence: CASREGAEETQYF. The DNA for the CDR3 is TGTGCCAGCAGGGAGGGGGCTGAAGAGACCCAGTACTTC. V and J are TRBV2 and TRBJ2-5, with D perhaps matching TRBD1 (7 bases). The CDR3 covers 13 residues. V was clipped by 6 bases and J by 3 bases, with 11 bases between them. The germline CDR1 and CDR2 sequences are SNHLY and FYNNEI. The entire variable domain, with the rest obtained from reference TRBV2 and TRBJ2-5, is as follows: EPEVTQTPSHQVTQMGQEVILRCVPISNHLYFYWYRQILGQKVEFLVSFYNNEISEKSEIFDDQFSVERPDGSNFTLKIRSTKLEDSAMYFCASREGAEETQYFGPGTRLLVL.

The DNA of the CDR3 is TGCAGCGGTGACAGGGGGCGAAGCACTGAAGCTTTCTTT. Amino acid sequence: CSGDRGRSTEAFF. The chain employs TRBV29-1 and TRBJ1-1, with 10 bases matching TRBD1. In germline, CDR1 is SQVTM, CDR2 ANQGSEA. V dropped 7 bases and J dropped 4; count of bases not matched to a gene: 6. The CDR3 spans 13 residues.

This chain joins TRBV4-3 and TRBJ2-4; maybe TRBD2 (5 bases). This CDR3 comprises 15 residues. The V end lost 0 bases, the J end lost 1 base, and 7 bases lay between the germline ends. Germline V gene data show CDR1 as LGHNA and CDR2 as YSLEER. This CDR3 reads CASSQDGEAKNIQYF. CDR3 DNA sequence: TGCGCCAGCAGCCAAGACGGGGAGGCCAAAAACATTCAGTACTTC.

The rearrangement links TRBV27 to TRBJ2-3; TRBD2 matches 12 bases. The V gene end was trimmed by 2 bases and the J gene end by 6 bases; junction bases not matched to a gene: 3. This CDR3 has 15 residues. Germline V lookup: CDR1 MNHEY, CDR2 SMNVEV (reference sequence). The chain's CDR3 is CASSLGTSGFDTQYF. The CDR3 DNA follows: TGTGCCAGCAGTTTAGGGACTAGCGGGTTTGATACGCAGTATTTT.

V gene TRBV5-1 combines with J gene TRBJ2-3, with 12 bases lining up with TRBD2. The CDR3 is 17 residues long. The V gene's germline CDR1 is SGHRS and CDR2 YFSETQ. J lost 4 bases, V lost 0 bases, and 6 bases had no gene match. CDR3 nucleotide sequence: TGCGCCAGCAGCTTGGCCTTGACTAGCGGGAGTGCAGATACGCAGTATTTT. Residues: CASSLALTSGSADTQYF.

The chain joins TRBV24-1 to TRBJ2-1; D may be TRBD1 (5 bases). Trimming pared 0 bases from V and 1 base from J, leaving 12 bases between. The CDR3 length is 17 residues. Germline CDR1 KGHDR, CDR2 SFDVKD. Here the CDR3 DNA reads TGTGCCACCAGTGATTTGCCCTCAGGGCGTTCCTACAATGAGCAGTTCTTC. Amino acid sequence: CATSDLPSGRSYNEQFF.

The chain is built from TRBV5-8 and TRBJ2-5; 13 nucleotides align to TRBD2. Germline V gene sequence: CDR1 SGHTS, CDR2 YDEGEE. The CDR3 consists of 16 residues. The V gene end was trimmed by 5 bases and the J gene end by 5 bases; junction bases not matched to a gene: 9. The CDR3 sequence: CASRPRGTSGKETQYF. For the CDR3, the DNA is TGTGCCAGCAGGCCCCGGGGGACTAGCGGGAAGGAGACCCAGTACTTC.

This chain connects TRBV27 to TRBJ1-2, with TRBD1 matching over 10 bases. Germline V gives CDR1 MNHEY, CDR2 SMNVEV (reference sequence). J was trimmed by 4 bases and V by 2 bases; bases with no gene match: 13. The CDR3 sequence is 18 residues long. The CDR3 region is CASSLTGWRQGASYGYTF. The CDR3 DNA reads as TGTGCCAGCAGTTTAACTGGTTGGAGACAGGGGGCGAGCTATGGCTACACCTTC.

This chain connects TRBV30 to TRBJ2-1, with 13 nucleotides matching TRBD2. V shed 2 bases and J 6 bases; nucleotides not matched to a gene: 4. Germline CDR1 GTSNPN, CDR2 SVGIG (reference sequence). The CDR3 loop spans 15 amino acids. CDR3 in amino acids: CAWSYTSGRANEQFF. The DNA of the CDR3 is TGTGCCTGGAGTTATACTAGCGGGAGGGCCAATGAGCAGTTCTTC.

The chain is built from TRBV9 and TRBJ1-1, with a tentative D call TRBD1 (6 bases). The CDR3 consists of 13 residues. Trimming took 0 bases from V and 8 from J, leaving 11 bases between them. Germline assignment: CDR1 SGDLS and CDR2 YYNGEE. For the CDR3, the DNA is TGTGCCAGCAGCGTAGTTCGGACAGTCGAAGCTTTCTTT. As protein: CASSVVRTVEAFF. The full variable domain, completed using reference TRBV9 and TRBJ1-1, is DSGVTQTPKHLITATGQRVTLRCSPRSGDLSVYWYQQSLDQGLQFLIQYYNGEERAKGNILERFSAQQFPDLHSELNLSSLELGDSALYFCASSVVRTVEAFFGQGTRLTVV.